This passage covers 7 T cell receptor beta chains from one sample sequenced in a study of CD8+ T cells in alopecia areata. After pooling, cutaneous lymph node cells were sorted with CD4, CD8alpha, NKG2D, NKG2ACE and other markers. Following extraction, RNA underwent reverse transcription to cDNA, which served as the sequencing template. The table came from immunoSEQ multiplex PCR; TCRdb's copy has only in-frame clones and leaves some out. Singletons are absent from the sample, which has over 250,000 clones. Material: CD4+ T cells sorted from a lymph node. The receptors were gathered from a C3H/HeJ mouse with alopecia areata. Strain haplotype at MHC: H2-k.

Regarding this clone: The germline and genes are mouse ones. The CDR3 end lies 4 residues beyond the end of the read and is filled in from the germline J gene. This chain links TRBV5 with TRBJ1-1; 12 positions agree with TRBD1. The CDR3 contains 15 residues. Germline CDR1 is LGHNA and CDR2 is YNLKQL (reference sequence). CDR3: CASSQEGTGGEEVFF. The sequenced CDR3 bases are TGTGCCAGCAGCCAAGAGGGGACAGGGGGCGAA.

In regard to this clone: Genes and germline are mouse. The read comes to an end 4 residues before the CDR3 does, leaving the germline J gene to fill in the end. This chain links TRBV19 with TRBJ2-4; perhaps TRBD1 as D (6 bases). This CDR3 contains 13 residues. Germline CDR1 FNHDT, CDR2 SITEND (reference sequence). The CDR3 protein is CASSSPGENTLYF. The DNA read from the CDR3 is TGTGCCAGCAGTAGTCCAGGGGAAAAC.

For this clone: Gene names and germline refer to mouse. With the read ending 4 residues before the CDR3 end, the germline J gene is used to fill in that end. V and J are TRBV17 and TRBJ2-1; the D is unclear. V dropped 2 bases and J dropped 3 bases, with 5 bases sitting between them. CDR1 is MNHDT, CDR2 YYDKIL, per germline. This CDR3 has 13 residues. The CDR3 protein is CASSRILYAEQFF. The DNA read from the CDR3 is TGTGCTAGCAGTAGAATACTCTATGCT.

Remarks on this clone: Each gene name is a mouse one. The sequenced CDR3 bases are TGTGCCTGGAGTCCGGGGACTGGGGGAACTGCAGAA. Encoded protein: CAWSPGTGGTAE. In full, the CDR3 is CAWSPGTGGTAETLYF. The V call is TRBV31, the J call TRBJ2-3, with 11 bases that match TRBD2. The missing CDR3 end, 4 residues past where the read stops, is filled in from the germline J gene. The CDR3 spans 16 residues. CDR1 and CDR2 from the germline V gene are GKSSPN and SITVG. V trimming: 1 base; J trimming: 2 bases; junction bases outside the gene matches: 5.

This clone turned up a few times. Mouse gene names and germline throughout. The read ends 4 residues shy of where the CDR3 ends; the end is completed using the germline J gene. The chain links TRBV19 to TRBJ2-2, with D perhaps matching TRBD2 (7 bases). Trimming cost V 4 bases and J 3 bases, with 16 bases left between them. The CDR3 extends over 16 amino acids. Germline loops: CDR1 FNHDT, CDR2 SITEND (reference sequence). The DNA read from the CDR3 is TGTGCCAGCAGTTCCTTGGGGGGCCCCGACACCGGG. This codes for CASSSLGGPDTG. The whole CDR3 protein is CASSSLGGPDTGQLYF. The full variable domain, completed using reference TRBV19 and TRBJ2-2, is GGIITQTPKFLIGQEGQKLTLKCQQNFNHDTMYWYRQDSGKGLRLIYYSITENDLQKGDLSEGYDASREKKSSFSLTVTSAQKNEMAVFLCASSSLGGPDTGQLYFGEGSKLTVL.

In this sample, this clone turned up a few times. The genes and germline here are from mouse. Read sequence stops 4 residues before the CDR3 end, and the germline J gene provides the missing end. The chain joins TRBV1 to TRBJ2-1; 11 positions agree with TRBD2. Per germline, CDR1 NSQYPW and CDR2 LRSPGD (reference sequence). There are 15 residues in the CDR3. Partial CDR3 DNA: TGCACCTGCAGTGGCCGGGACTGGGGGAGGGCT. Translated: CTCSGRDWGRA. The full CDR3 is CTCSGRDWGRAEQFF.

Points on this clone: Genes and germline are mouse. The DNA ends 4 residues before the CDR3 does, and the rest of the CDR3 is filled in from the germline J gene. The rearrangement uses TRBV13-3 and TRBJ2-7; 10 bases are a match to TRBD2. V lost 4 bases, J lost 1 base, and 5 bases stayed unmatched. Germline V gene sequence: CDR1 NNHDY, CDR2 SYVADS. This CDR3 has 15 residues. The sequenced CDR3 bases are TGTGCCAGCAGTCTGACTGGGGGGTCGTCCTAT. Residues: CASSLTGGSSY. The entire CDR3 protein is CASSLTGGSSYEQYF.